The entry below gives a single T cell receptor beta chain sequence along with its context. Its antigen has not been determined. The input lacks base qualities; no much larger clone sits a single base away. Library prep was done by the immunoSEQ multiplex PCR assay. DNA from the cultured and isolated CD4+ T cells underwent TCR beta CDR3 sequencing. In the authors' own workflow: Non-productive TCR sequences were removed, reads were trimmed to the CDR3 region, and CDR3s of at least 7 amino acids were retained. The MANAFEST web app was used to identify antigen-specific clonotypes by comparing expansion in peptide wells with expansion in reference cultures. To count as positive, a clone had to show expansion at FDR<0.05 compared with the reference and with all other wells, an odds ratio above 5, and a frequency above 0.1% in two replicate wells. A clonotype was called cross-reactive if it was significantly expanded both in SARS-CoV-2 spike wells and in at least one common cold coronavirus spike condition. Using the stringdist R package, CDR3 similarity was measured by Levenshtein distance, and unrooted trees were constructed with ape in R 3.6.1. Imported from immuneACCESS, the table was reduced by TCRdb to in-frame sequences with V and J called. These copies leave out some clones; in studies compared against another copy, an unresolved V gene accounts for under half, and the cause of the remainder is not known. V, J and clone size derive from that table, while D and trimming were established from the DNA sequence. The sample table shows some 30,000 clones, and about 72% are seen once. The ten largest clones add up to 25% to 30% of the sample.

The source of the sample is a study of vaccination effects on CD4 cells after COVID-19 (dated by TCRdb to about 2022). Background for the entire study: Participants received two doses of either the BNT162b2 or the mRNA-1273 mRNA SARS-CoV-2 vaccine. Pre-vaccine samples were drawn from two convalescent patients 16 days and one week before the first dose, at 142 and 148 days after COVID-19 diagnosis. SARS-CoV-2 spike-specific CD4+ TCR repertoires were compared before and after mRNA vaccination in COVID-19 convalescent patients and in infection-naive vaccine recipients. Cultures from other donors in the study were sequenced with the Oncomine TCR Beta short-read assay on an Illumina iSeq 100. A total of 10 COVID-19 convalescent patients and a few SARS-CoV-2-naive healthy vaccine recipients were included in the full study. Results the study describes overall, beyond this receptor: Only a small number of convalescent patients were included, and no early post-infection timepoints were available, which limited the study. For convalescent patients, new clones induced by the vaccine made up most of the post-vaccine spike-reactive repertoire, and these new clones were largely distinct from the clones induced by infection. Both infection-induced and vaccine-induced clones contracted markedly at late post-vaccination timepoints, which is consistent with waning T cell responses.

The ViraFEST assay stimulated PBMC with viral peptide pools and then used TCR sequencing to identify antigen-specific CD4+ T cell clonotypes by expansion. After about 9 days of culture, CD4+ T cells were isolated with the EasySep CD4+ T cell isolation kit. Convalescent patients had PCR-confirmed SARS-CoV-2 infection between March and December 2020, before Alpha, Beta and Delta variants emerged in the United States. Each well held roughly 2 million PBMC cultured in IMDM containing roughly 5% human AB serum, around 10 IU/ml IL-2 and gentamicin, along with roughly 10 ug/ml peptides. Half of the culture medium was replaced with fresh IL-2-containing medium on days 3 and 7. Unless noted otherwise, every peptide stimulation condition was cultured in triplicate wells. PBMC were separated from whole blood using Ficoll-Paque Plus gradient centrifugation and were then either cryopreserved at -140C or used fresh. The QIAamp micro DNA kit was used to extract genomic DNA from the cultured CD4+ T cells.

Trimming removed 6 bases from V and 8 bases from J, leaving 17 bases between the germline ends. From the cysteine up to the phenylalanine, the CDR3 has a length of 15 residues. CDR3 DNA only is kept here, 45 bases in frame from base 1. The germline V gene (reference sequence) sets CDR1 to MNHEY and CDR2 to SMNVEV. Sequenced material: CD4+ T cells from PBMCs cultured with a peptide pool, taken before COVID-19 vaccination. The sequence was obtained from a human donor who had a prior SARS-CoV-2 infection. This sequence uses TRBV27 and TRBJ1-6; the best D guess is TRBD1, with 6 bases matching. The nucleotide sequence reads TGTGCCAGCAGGCCAATACAGGGCGTTGATTCACCCCTCCACTTT. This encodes CASRPIQGVDSPLHF.